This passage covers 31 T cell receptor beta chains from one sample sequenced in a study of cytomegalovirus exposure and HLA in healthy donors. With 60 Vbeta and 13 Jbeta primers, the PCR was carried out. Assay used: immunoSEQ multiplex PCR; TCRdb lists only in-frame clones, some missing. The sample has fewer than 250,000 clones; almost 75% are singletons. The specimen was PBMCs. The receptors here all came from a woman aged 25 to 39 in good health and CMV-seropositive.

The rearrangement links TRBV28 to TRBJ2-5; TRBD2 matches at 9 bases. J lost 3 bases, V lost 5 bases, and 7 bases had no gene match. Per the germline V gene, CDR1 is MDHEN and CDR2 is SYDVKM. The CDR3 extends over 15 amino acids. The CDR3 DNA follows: TGTGCCAGCAGTAACTTTAGCGGGAGAAAAGAGACCCAGTACTTC. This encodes CASSNFSGRKETQYF.

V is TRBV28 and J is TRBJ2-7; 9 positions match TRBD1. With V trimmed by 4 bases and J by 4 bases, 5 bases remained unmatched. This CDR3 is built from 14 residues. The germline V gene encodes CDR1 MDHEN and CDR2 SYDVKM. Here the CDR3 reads CASSSGQGSYEQYF. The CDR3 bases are TGTGCCAGCAGTTCGGGACAGGGAAGTTACGAGCAGTACTTC.

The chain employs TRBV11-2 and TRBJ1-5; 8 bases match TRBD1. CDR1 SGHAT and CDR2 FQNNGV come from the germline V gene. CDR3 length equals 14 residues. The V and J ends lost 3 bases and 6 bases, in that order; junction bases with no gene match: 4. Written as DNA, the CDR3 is TGTGCCAGCAGCTTGACAGGGGCAGGTCAGCCCCAGCATTTT. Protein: CASSLTGAGQPQHF.

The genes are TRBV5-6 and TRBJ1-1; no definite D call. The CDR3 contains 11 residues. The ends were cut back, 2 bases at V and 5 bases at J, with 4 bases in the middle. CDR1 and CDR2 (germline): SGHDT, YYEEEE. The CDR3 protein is CASSLQTEAFF. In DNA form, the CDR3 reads TGTGCCAGCAGCTTACAGACTGAAGCTTTCTTT.

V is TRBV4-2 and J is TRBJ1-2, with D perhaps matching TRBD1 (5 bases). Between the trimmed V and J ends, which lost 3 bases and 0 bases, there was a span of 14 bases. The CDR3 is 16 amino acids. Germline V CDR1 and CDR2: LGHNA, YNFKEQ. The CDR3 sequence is CASSQDLSTANYGYTF. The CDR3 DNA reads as TGTGCCAGCAGCCAGGATCTCTCGACAGCTAACTATGGCTACACCTTC.

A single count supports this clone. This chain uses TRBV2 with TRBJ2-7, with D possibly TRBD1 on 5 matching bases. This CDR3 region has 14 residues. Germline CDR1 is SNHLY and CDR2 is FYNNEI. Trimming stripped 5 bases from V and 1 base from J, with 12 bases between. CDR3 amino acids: CASSPDSGSYEQYF. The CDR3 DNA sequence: TGTGCCAGCAGTCCCGACAGTGGATCCTACGAGCAGTACTTC.

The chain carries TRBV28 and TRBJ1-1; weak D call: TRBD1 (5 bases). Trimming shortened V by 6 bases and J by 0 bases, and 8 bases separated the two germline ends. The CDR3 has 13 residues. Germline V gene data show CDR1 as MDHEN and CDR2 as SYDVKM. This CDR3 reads CASSSGLNTEAFF. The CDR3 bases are TGTGCCAGCAGCTCAGGGTTGAACACTGAAGCTTTCTTT.

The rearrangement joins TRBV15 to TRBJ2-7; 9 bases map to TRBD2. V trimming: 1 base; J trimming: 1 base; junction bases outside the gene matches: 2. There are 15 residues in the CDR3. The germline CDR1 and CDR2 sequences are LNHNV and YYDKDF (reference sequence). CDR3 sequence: CATSRGLAESYEQYF. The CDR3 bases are TGTGCCACCAGCAGAGGACTAGCGGAATCCTACGAGCAGTACTTC. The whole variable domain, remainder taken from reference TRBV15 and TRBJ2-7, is DAMVIQNPRYQVTQFGKPVTLSCSQTLNHNVMYWYQQKSSQAPKLLFHYYDKDFNNEADTPDNFQSRRPNTSFCFLDIRSPGLGDTAMYLCATSRGLAESYEQYFGPGTRLTVT.

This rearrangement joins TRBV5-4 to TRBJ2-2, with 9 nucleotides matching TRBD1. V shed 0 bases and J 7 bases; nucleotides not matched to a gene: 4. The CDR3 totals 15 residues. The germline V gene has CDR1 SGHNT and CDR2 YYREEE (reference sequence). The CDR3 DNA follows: TGTGCCAGCAGCTTGGGGGACAGGGCTGGCGGGGAGCTGTTTTTT. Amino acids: CASSLGDRAGGELFF. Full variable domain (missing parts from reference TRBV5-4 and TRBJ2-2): ETGVTQSPTHLIKTRGQQVTLRCSSQSGHNTVSWYQQALGQGPQFIFQYYREEENGRGNFPPRFSGLQFPNYSSELNVNALELDDSALYLCASSLGDRAGGELFFGEGSRLTVL.

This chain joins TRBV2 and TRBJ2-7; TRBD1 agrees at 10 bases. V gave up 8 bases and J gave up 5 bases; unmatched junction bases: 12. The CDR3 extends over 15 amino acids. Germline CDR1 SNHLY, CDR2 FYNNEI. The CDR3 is CASRGAGTGVNEQYF. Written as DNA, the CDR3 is TGTGCCAGCCGCGGTGCCGGGACAGGGGTTAACGAGCAGTACTTC.

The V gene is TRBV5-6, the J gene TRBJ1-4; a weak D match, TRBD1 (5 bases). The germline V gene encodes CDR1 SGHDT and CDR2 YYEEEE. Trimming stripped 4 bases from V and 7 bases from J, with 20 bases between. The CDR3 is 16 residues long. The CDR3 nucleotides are TGTGCCAGCAGCGGCGGGACCGGCGGGAAGACTGAAAAACTGTTTTTT. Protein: CASSGGTGGKTEKLFF.

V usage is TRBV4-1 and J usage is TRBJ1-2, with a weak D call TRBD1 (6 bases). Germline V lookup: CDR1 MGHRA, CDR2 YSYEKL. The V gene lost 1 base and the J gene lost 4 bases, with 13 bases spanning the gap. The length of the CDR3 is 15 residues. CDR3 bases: TGCGCCAGCAGCCAAGTGTTACAGGGCGGCTATGGCTACACCTTC. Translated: CASSQVLQGGYGYTF.

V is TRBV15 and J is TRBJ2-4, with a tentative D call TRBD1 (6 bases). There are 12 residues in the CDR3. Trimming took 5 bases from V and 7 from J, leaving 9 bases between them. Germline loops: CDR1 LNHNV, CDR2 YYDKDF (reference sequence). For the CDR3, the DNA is TGTGCCACCAGCGTCGACAGGAACATTCAGTACTTC. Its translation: CATSVDRNIQYF.

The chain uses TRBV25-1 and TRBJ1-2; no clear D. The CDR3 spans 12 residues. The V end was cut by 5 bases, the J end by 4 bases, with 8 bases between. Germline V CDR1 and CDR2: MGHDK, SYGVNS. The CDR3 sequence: CASSRTGYGYTF. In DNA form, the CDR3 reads TGTGCCAGCAGTCGCACCGGCTATGGCTACACCTTC.

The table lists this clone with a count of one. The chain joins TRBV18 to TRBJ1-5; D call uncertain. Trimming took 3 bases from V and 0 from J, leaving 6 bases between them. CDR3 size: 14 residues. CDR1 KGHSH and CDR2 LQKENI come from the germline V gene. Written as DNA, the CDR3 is TGTGCCAGCTCACCGAGAGATAGCAATCAGCCCCAGCATTTT. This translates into CASSPRDSNQPQHF.

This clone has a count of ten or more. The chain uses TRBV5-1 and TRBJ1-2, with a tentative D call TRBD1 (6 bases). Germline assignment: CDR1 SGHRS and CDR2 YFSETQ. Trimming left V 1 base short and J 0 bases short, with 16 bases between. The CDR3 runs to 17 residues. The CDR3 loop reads CASSLKGVQGPNYGYTF. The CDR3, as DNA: TGCGCCAGCAGCTTGAAGGGGGTACAGGGCCCTAACTATGGCTACACCTTC.

CDR3 protein: CASSEQGVGSEQYF. CDR3 coding DNA: TGTGCCAGCAGTGAGCAGGGCGTAGGGTCAGAGCAGTACTTC. The chain carries TRBV2 and TRBJ2-7; weak D call: TRBD1 (5 bases). The CDR3 is 14 residues long. CDR1 and CDR2 (germline): SNHLY, FYNNEI. V lost 3 bases to trimming and J lost 7 bases, with 16 bases between them.

The CDR3 coding sequence is TGCGCCAGCAGCATCCTACGGACTGTTTTTAGCTCCTACAATGAGCAGTTCTTC. Translated, it gives CASSILRTVFSSYNEQFF. The chain is built from TRBV5-1 and TRBJ2-1, with a weak D call TRBD2 (5 bases). CDR1 is SGHRS and CDR2 is YFSETQ in the germline V gene. The V end was cut by 4 bases, the J end by 0 bases, with 20 bases between. The CDR3 is 18 residues long.

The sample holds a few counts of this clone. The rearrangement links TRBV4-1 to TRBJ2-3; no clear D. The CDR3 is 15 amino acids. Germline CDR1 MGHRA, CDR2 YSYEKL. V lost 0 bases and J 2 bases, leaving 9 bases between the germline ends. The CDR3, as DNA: TGCGCCAGCAGCCAAGATGTGAGGAACACAGATACGCAGTATTTT. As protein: CASSQDVRNTDTQYF.

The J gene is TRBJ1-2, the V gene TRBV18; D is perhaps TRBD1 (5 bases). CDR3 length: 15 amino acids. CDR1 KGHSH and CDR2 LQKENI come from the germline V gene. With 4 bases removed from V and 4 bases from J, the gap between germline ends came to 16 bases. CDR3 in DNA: TGTGCCAGCTCACTCCAGTTCAGGGAACCCTATGGCTACACCTTC. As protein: CASSLQFREPYGYTF.

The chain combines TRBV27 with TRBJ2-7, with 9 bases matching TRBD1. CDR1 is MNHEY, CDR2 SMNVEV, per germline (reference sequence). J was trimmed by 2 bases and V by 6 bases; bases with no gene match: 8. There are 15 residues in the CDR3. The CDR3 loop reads CASRGLGTGPYEQYF. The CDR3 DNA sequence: TGTGCCAGCAGGGGCCTGGGGACAGGGCCCTACGAGCAGTACTTC.

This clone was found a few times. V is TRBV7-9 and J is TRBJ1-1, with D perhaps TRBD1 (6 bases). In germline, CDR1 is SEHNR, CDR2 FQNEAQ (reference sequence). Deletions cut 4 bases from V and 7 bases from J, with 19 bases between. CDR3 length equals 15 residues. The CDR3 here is CASSSQQGKGGEAFF. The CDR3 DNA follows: TGTGCCAGCAGCTCACAACAGGGAAAAGGTGGTGAAGCTTTCTTT.

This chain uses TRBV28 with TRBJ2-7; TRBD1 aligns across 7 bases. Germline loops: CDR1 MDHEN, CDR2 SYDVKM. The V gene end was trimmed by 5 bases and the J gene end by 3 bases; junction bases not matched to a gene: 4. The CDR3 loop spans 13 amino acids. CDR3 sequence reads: CASSKGQYYEQYF. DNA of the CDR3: TGTGCCAGCAGTAAGGGACAGTACTACGAGCAGTACTTC. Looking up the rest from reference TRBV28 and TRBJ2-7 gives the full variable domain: DVKVTQSSRYLVKRTGEKVFLECVQDMDHENMFWYRQDPGLGLRLIYFSYDVKMKEKGDIPEGYSVSREKKERFSLILESASTNQTSMYLCASSKGQYYEQYFGPGTRLTVT.

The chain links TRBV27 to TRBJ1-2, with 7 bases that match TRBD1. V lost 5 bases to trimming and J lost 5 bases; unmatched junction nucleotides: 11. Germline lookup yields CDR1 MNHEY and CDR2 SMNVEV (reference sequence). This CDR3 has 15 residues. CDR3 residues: CASSPPPGGRYGYTF. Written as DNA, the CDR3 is TGTGCCAGCAGTCCCCCACCAGGGGGGAGGTATGGCTACACCTTC.

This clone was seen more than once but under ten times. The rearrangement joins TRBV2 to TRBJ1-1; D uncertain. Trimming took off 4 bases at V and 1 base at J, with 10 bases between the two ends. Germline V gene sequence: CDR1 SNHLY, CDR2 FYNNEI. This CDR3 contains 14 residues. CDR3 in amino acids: CASSVESGNTEAFF. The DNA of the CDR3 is TGTGCCAGCAGTGTAGAGAGTGGGAACACTGAAGCTTTCTTT.

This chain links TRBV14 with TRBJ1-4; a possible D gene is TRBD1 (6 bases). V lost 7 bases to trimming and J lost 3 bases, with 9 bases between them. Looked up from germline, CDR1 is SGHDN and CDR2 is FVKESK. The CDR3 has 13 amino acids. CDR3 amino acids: CASNAGANEKLFF. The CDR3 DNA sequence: TGTGCCAGCAATGCAGGGGCTAATGAAAAACTGTTTTTT.

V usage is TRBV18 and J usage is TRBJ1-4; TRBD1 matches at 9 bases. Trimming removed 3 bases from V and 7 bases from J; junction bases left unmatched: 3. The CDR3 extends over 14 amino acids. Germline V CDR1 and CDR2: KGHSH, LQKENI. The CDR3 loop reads CASSPDRGSEKLFF. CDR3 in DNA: TGTGCCAGCTCACCGGACAGGGGAAGTGAAAAACTGTTTTTT.

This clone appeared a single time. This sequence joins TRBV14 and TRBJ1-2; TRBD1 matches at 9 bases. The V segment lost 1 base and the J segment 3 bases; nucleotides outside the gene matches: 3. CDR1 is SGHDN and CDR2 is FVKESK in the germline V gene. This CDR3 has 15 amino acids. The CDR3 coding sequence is TGTGCCAGCAGCCAAGTGAGGACAGGGGACTATGGCTACACCTTC. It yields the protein CASSQVRTGDYGYTF.

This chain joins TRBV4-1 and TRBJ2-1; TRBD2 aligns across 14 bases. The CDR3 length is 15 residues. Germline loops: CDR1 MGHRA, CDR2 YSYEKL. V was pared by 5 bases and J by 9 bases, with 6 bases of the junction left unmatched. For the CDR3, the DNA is TGCGCCAGCAGCGCTGGACTAGCGGGAGGAGGTGAGCAGTTCTTC. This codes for CASSAGLAGGGEQFF.

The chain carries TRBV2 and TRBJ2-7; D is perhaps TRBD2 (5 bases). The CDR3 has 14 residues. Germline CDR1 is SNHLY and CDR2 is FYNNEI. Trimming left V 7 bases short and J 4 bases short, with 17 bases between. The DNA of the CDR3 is TGTGCCAGCAATCTCGGGGAGTTAGGGTACGAGCAGTACTTC. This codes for CASNLGELGYEQYF.

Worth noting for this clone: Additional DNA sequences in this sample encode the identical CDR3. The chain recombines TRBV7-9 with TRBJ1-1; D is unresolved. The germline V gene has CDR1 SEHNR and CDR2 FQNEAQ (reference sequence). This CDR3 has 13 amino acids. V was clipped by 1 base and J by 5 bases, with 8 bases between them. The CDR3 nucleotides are TGTGCCAGCAGCTTAGAAGGGAGGACTGAAGCTTTCTTT. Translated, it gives CASSLEGRTEAFF.